One sample yielded the 13 T cell receptor beta chains listed below, sequenced in a study of T cell responses to AZD1222 COVID-19 vaccine. Data came from immunoSEQ multiplex PCR; TCRdb stores just in-frame clones and leaves some out. This sample yields about 92,000 clones, of which approximately 91% are seen a single time; 20% to 25% belongs to the top ten. This sample comprised peripheral blood, obtained on day 0 of AZD1222 vaccination. Receptors originate from an adult in good health.

The V and J genes are TRBV6-5 and TRBJ1-2, with 9 nucleotides matching TRBD1. The V and J ends lost 6 bases and 4 bases, in that order; junction bases with no gene match: 6. Germline CDR1 MNHEY, CDR2 SVGAGI. The CDR3 is made up of 14 amino acids. The CDR3 reads CASSPSTGGYGYTF. DNA for the CDR3: TGTGCCAGCAGCCCCTCGACAGGGGGCTATGGCTACACCTTC.

This chain connects TRBV12-3 or TRBV12-4 to TRBJ2-7; D unclear. The length of the CDR3 is 12 residues. Trimming removed 1 base from V and 6 bases from J, with 7 bases in between. CDR3 in amino acids: CASSLEGLEQYF. DNA of the CDR3: TGTGCCAGCAGTTTAGAAGGGCTCGAGCAGTACTTC.

The chain combines TRBV7-2 with TRBJ2-7; no clear D. V gave up 1 base and J gave up 2 bases, with 12 bases separating them. This CDR3 contains 15 residues. CDR1 is SGHTA, CDR2 FQGNSA, per germline. The CDR3 DNA reads as TGTGCCAGCAGCTTAGAATGGGCCTCGGCCTACGAGCAGTACTTC. Protein: CASSLEWASAYEQYF. The variable domain in full, with the rest retrieved from reference TRBV7-2 and TRBJ2-7, is GAGVSQSPSNKVTEKGKDVELRCDPISGHTALYWYRQSLGQGLEFLIYFQGNSAPDKSGLPSDRFSAERTGGSVSTLTIQRTQQEDSAVYLCASSLEWASAYEQYFGPGTRLTVT.

The chain has TRBV4-3 and TRBJ2-7; D possibly corresponds to TRBD2 (5 bases). The CDR3 has 13 amino acids. Germline V gives CDR1 LGHNA, CDR2 YSLEER. V lost 1 base and J lost 1, with 5 bases in between. In nucleotides, the CDR3 is TGCGCCAGCAGCCAAGCGGGATCCTACGAGCAGTACTTC. As protein: CASSQAGSYEQYF.

The V call is TRBV4-1, the J call TRBJ1-4, with D possibly TRBD1 on 5 matching bases. The CDR3 length is 15 residues. Trimming left V 1 base short and J 6 bases short, with 12 bases between. The V gene's germline CDR1 is MGHRA and CDR2 YSYEKL. The CDR3 sequence is CASSQASGLDEKLFF. The CDR3 DNA follows: TGCGCCAGCAGCCAAGCGTCAGGGCTTGATGAAAAACTGTTTTTT.

J is TRBJ2-3 and V is TRBV10-3; 12 bases agree with TRBD2. With 3 bases clipped from V and 3 bases from J, the junction kept 10 bases outside the gene matches. The CDR3 covers 18 residues. Germline-derived CDR1 and CDR2 are ENHRY and SYGVKD. In nucleotides, the CDR3 is TGTGCCATCAGTGACCGACTAGCGGGGGCCCAAAGGACAGATACGCAGTATTTT. Its translation is CAISDRLAGAQRTDTQYF.

The chain recombines TRBV10-3 with TRBJ2-1; 9 nucleotides line up with TRBD1. Germline V gene lookup returns CDR1 ENHRY and CDR2 SYGVKD. Trimming removed 6 bases from V and 2 bases from J; junction bases left unmatched: 11. The CDR3 is 17 amino acids. The CDR3 DNA reads as TGTGCCATCAGGACAACCGGGACAGGGTCAACCTACAATGAGCAGTTCTTC. Its protein product is CAIRTTGTGSTYNEQFF.

The V gene is TRBV21-1, the J gene TRBJ2-2; the table's D call, TRBD2, was not checked against the DNA. TRBV21-1 is termed a pseudogene. CDR3 length equals 21 residues. DNA for the CDR3: TGTGCCAGCAGCAGAACCAAACTAGCGGGGGCCCCCCCAGAGGACACCGGGGAGCTGTTTTTT. Encoded protein: CASSRTKLAGAPPEDTGELFF.

The rearrangement links TRBV19 to TRBJ1-4, with D unresolved. The ends were cut back, 5 bases at V and 0 bases at J, with 10 bases in the middle. The CDR3 contains 15 residues. CDR1 and CDR2 (germline): LNHDA, SQIVND (reference sequence). DNA for the CDR3: TGTGCCAGTAGTTCGATAGATGCAACTAATGAAAAACTGTTTTTT. This encodes CASSSIDATNEKLFF.

V usage is TRBV7-3 and J usage is TRBJ2-2; D not resolved. CDR3 length equals 13 residues. The V gene lost 1 base and the J gene lost 5 bases, with 5 bases spanning the gap. Germline V gives CDR1 SGHTA, CDR2 FQGTGA. In nucleotides, the CDR3 is TGTGCCAGCAGCTTAATGGTAACCGGGGAGCTGTTTTTT. This encodes CASSLMVTGELFF.

The chain uses TRBV5-1 and TRBJ1-1, with D perhaps TRBD1 (6 bases). CDR1 is SGHRS, CDR2 YFSETQ, per germline. This CDR3 comprises 14 residues. Trimming shortened V by 2 bases and J by 1 base, and 9 bases separated the two germline ends. For the CDR3, the DNA is TGCGCCAGCAGCTTAGAACAGGGGAACACTGAAGCTTTCTTT. Encoded protein: CASSLEQGNTEAFF.

The J gene is TRBJ2-1, the V gene TRBV11-3, with D uncertain. Per the germline V gene, CDR1 is SGHNT and CDR2 is YENEEA. Trimming removed 2 bases at V and 3 bases at J, with 5 bases between. The CDR3 is made up of 13 amino acids. Here the CDR3 reads CASSLSDYNEQFF. The CDR3 DNA sequence: TGTGCCAGCAGCTTATCAGACTACAATGAGCAGTTCTTC.

The genes are TRBV9 and TRBJ2-2; unclear D gene. CDR3 length: 14 residues. V lost 4 bases and J 2 bases, leaving 9 bases between the germline ends. CDR1 and CDR2 (germline): SGDLS, YYNGEE. CDR3 DNA: TGTGCCAGCAGCTTGAGTAGCAACACCGGGGAGCTGTTTTTT. This gives the protein CASSLSSNTGELFF. The variable domain in full, completed from reference TRBV9 and TRBJ2-2, reads DSGVTQTPKHLITATGQRVTLRCSPRSGDLSVYWYQQSLDQGLQFLIQYYNGEERAKGNILERFSAQQFPDLHSELNLSSLELGDSALYFCASSLSSNTGELFFGEGSRLTVL.